A single sample is the source of the 24 T cell receptor beta chains below, sequenced in a study of OX40 agonist ivuxolimab in advanced cancers. Using immunoSEQ multiplex PCR, the repertoire was profiled, and TCRdb retains in-frame clones only, with some absent. The sample has around 84,000 clones, approximately 88% seen once. Sequenced here: CD4+ or CD8+ T cells sorted from blood, sampled in a trial of the OX40 agonist ivuxolimab. The receptors shown here come from an adult with an advanced solid tumor such as melanoma, head and neck, liver or kidney cancer.

V gene TRBV19 combines with J gene TRBJ1-1; D gene uncertain. Looked up from germline, CDR1 is LNHDA and CDR2 is SQIVND (reference sequence). V dropped 8 bases and J dropped 0 bases, with 10 bases sitting between them. CDR3 size: 13 residues. The CDR3 reads CASGDQMNTEAFF. CDR3 in DNA: TGTGCCAGTGGGGATCAGATGAACACTGAAGCTTTCTTT.

The table lists this clone with a count of one. J is TRBJ2-1 and V is TRBV4-2, with 12 bases identical to TRBD2. V lost 1 base and J lost 8; bases outside the gene matches: 3. This CDR3 has 15 residues. Germline CDR1 LGHNA, CDR2 YNFKEQ. The DNA for the CDR3 is TGTGCCAGCAGCCAAGGGCTAGCGGGAGGGGATGAGCAGTTCTTC. Encoded protein: CASSQGLAGGDEQFF.

This clone appeared a few times. This sequence joins TRBV27 and TRBJ1-6; D remains unclear. Germline values: CDR1 MNHEY, CDR2 SMNVEV (reference sequence). The CDR3 sequence is 13 residues long. V was clipped by 5 bases and J by 7 bases, with 9 bases between them. DNA for the CDR3: TGTGCCAGCAGTCCCCTAACCAATTCACCCCTCCACTTT. Translated, it gives CASSPLTNSPLHF.

The CDR3: CASSQEGTRINEQFF. The CDR3 DNA reads TGCGCCAGCAGCCAAGAGGGGACTAGGATCAATGAGCAGTTCTTC. The chain couples TRBV4-1 to TRBJ2-1, with TRBD2 matching over 8 bases. The CDR3 covers 15 residues. Per the germline V gene, CDR1 is MGHRA and CDR2 is YSYEKL. V gave up 0 bases and J gave up 6 bases; unmatched junction bases: 4.

The chain combines TRBV5-6 with TRBJ2-1; weak D call: TRBD2 (5 bases). Trimming removed 2 bases at V and 5 bases at J, with 11 bases between. In germline, CDR1 is SGHDT, CDR2 YYEEEE. The CDR3 runs 14 residues. For the CDR3, the DNA is TGTGCCAGCAGCTTCACCCCCGGGGACAATGAGCAGTTCTTC. This gives the protein CASSFTPGDNEQFF.

This clone has only one observation. V is TRBV7-3 and J is TRBJ1-2, with unresolved D. The CDR3 has 15 amino acids. Germline V gives CDR1 SGHTA, CDR2 FQGTGA. Deletions cut 5 bases from V and 8 bases from J, with 21 bases between. The DNA of the CDR3 is TGTGCCAGCAGCCCCGGTATCGGAGAAAGAGGAGGCTACACCTTC. The encoded protein is CASSPGIGERGGYTF.

The chain links TRBV29-1 to TRBJ2-7; 8 bases map to TRBD2. V was pared by 4 bases and J by 6 bases, with 5 bases of the junction left unmatched. In germline, CDR1 is SQVTM, CDR2 ANQGSEA. CDR3 length: 12 amino acids. CDR3 coding DNA: TGCAGCGTTGTACGGGAGGGCCTCGAGCAGTACTTC. Residues: CSVVREGLEQYF.

The J gene is TRBJ2-1, the V gene TRBV19; 8 nucleotides line up with TRBD1. Germline loops: CDR1 LNHDA, CDR2 SQIVND (reference sequence). The CDR3 extends over 13 amino acids. V lost 8 bases to trimming and J lost 3 bases; unmatched junction nucleotides: 3. The DNA of the CDR3 is TGTGCCAGTTCGACAGGGGACTACAATGAGCAGTTCTTC. Protein sequence: CASSTGDYNEQFF. Together with reference TRBV19 and TRBJ2-1, the CDR3 gives the full variable domain: DGGITQSPKYLFRKEGQNVTLSCEQNLNHDAMYWYRQDPGQGLRLIYYSQIVNDFQKGDIAEGYSVSREKKESFPLTVTSAQKNPTAFYLCASSTGDYNEQFFGPGTRLTVL.

This clone has just one count. The CDR3 reads CASSTKGAVANYGYTF. The DNA for the CDR3 is TGTGCCAGTTCTACGAAGGGGGCAGTTGCTAACTATGGCTACACCTTC. The chain uses TRBV19 and TRBJ1-2, with TRBD1 matching over 7 bases. The CDR3 is 16 amino acids. V gave up 8 bases and J gave up 0 bases; unmatched junction bases: 12. Germline V gene data show CDR1 as LNHDA and CDR2 as SQIVND (reference sequence).

The genes are TRBV5-1 and TRBJ2-3; 8 nucleotides align to TRBD1. CDR1 SGHRS and CDR2 YFSETQ come from the germline V gene. V shed 6 bases, J shed 2 bases, and the junction held 8 bases outside the gene matches. The CDR3 loop spans 15 amino acids. The CDR3 bases are TGCGCCAGCACCCCCGGACAGGGAAACACAGATACGCAGTATTTT. It codes for CASTPGQGNTDTQYF. The full variable domain, its missing parts supplied by reference TRBV5-1 and TRBJ2-3, is KAGVTQTPRYLIKTRGQQVTLSCSPISGHRSVSWYQQTPGQGLQFLFEYFSETQRNKGNFPGRFSGRQFSNSRSEMNVSTLELGDSALYLCASTPGQGNTDTQYFGPGTRLTVL.

The CDR3 DNA reads as TGTGCCAGCAGGACGGTTGCCGGAGGAGATACGCAGTATTTT. It is translated as CASRTVAGGDTQYF. V usage is TRBV5-5 and J usage is TRBJ2-3; perhaps TRBD2 as D (5 bases). V lost 5 bases to trimming and J lost 5 bases, with 15 bases between them. Germline V gives CDR1 SGHKS, CDR2 YYEKEE (reference sequence). The CDR3 sequence is 14 residues long.

The rearrangement joins TRBV5-1 to TRBJ1-2; tentative D call: TRBD1 (5 bases). The CDR3 length is 17 residues. The V end was cut by 4 bases, the J end by 5 bases, with 24 bases between. Germline CDR1 and CDR2: SGHRS and YFSETQ. DNA for the CDR3: TGCGCCAGCAGCCCGGGTGGGAGACGGGGCTCATTTTATGGCTACACCTTC. It codes for CASSPGGRRGSFYGYTF.

This rearrangement joins TRBV5-8 to TRBJ2-1; D may be TRBD2 (5 bases). The CDR3 has 12 residues. Germline V CDR1 and CDR2: SGHTS, YDEGEE. Trimming took 4 bases from V and 8 from J, leaving 10 bases between them. The CDR3 is CASSGGWDEQFF. In DNA, the CDR3 is TGTGCCAGCAGCGGCGGGTGGGATGAGCAGTTCTTC.

The rearrangement joins TRBV4-3 to TRBJ2-5; D gene unclear. The CDR3 extends over 15 amino acids. The germline V gene has CDR1 LGHNA and CDR2 YSLEER. The V gene lost 1 base and the J gene lost 2 bases, with 11 bases spanning the gap. DNA for the CDR3: TGCGCCAGCAGCCAAGGCCACACGGTTCAAGAGACCCAGTACTTC. Translation: CASSQGHTVQETQYF.

The V call is TRBV29-1, the J call TRBJ2-1; 7 nucleotides agree with TRBD2. The CDR3 spans 14 residues. V lost 6 bases, J lost 8 bases, and 13 bases stayed unmatched. Germline V gives CDR1 SQVTM, CDR2 ANQGSEA. The CDR3 sequence is CSVGLSSYTDEQFF. DNA of the CDR3: TGCAGCGTGGGACTATCTAGTTACACCGATGAGCAGTTCTTC.

V usage is TRBV2 and J usage is TRBJ1-1; D is uncertain. The CDR3 length is 13 residues. Germline lookup yields CDR1 SNHLY and CDR2 FYNNEI. Trimming removed 2 bases from V and 1 base from J, with 5 bases in between. CDR3 amino acids: CASSELPNTEAFF. The DNA of the CDR3 is TGTGCCAGCAGTGAACTCCCGAACACTGAAGCTTTCTTT.

The chain links TRBV27 to TRBJ2-1; no clear D. This CDR3 spans 14 amino acids. Trimming stripped 4 bases from V and 2 bases from J, with 9 bases between. Germline lookup yields CDR1 MNHEY and CDR2 SMNVEV (reference sequence). CDR3: CASSSVGTYNEQFF. The CDR3 coding sequence is TGTGCCAGCAGTTCTGTCGGAACCTACAATGAGCAGTTCTTC.

The chain has TRBV27 and TRBJ2-3; 10 positions match TRBD2. There are 15 residues in the CDR3. CDR1 is MNHEY and CDR2 is SMNVEV in the germline V gene (reference sequence). V dropped 7 bases and J dropped 2; count of bases not matched to a gene: 6. Here the CDR3 reads CASKPLAGATDTQYF. In nucleotides, the CDR3 is TGTGCCAGCAAACCCCTAGCGGGAGCCACAGATACGCAGTATTTT.

The chain employs TRBV7-9 and TRBJ2-1; 9 bases line up with TRBD2. Trimming at V came to 4 bases and at J to 4 bases, leaving 14 bases not matched to a gene. Germline-derived CDR1 and CDR2 are SEHNR and FQNEAQ (reference sequence). CDR3 length: 18 amino acids. CDR3 protein: CASSSGGGASGVYNEQFF. CDR3 sequence (DNA): TGTGCCAGCAGCTCCGGGGGGGGTGCTAGCGGGGTATACAATGAGCAGTTCTTC.

The gene calls are TRBV7-8 and TRBJ2-1; 10 bases line up with TRBD1. Looked up from germline, CDR1 is SGHVS and CDR2 is FQNEAQ. The J segment lost 7 bases and the V segment lost 6 bases, leaving 3 bases of the junction unmatched. The CDR3 has 13 amino acids. CDR3 loop: CASRTGGPNEQFF. The CDR3 nucleotides read TGTGCCAGCAGGACAGGGGGCCCAAATGAGCAGTTCTTC. Using reference TRBV7-8 and TRBJ2-1 for the parts outside the CDR3, the full variable domain is GAGVSQSPRYKVAKRGQDVALRCDPISGHVSLFWYQQALGQGPEFLTYFQNEAQLDKSGLPSDRFFAERPEGSVSTLKIQRTQQEDSAVYLCASRTGGPNEQFFGPGTRLTVL.

The rearrangement links TRBV20-1 to TRBJ1-2; D is unresolved. This CDR3 comprises 11 residues. Per the germline V gene, CDR1 is DFQATT and CDR2 is SNEGSKA (reference sequence). V was clipped by 6 bases and J by 4 bases, with 9 bases between them. This chain's CDR3 is CSAQPVYGYTF. In DNA form, the CDR3 reads TGCAGTGCACAGCCGGTCTATGGCTACACCTTC.

The V call is TRBV6-1, the J call TRBJ2-5, with TRBD1 as a possible D gene (5 bases). The V gene lost 0 bases and the J gene lost 5 bases, with 10 bases spanning the gap. The CDR3 loop spans 14 amino acids. Looked up from germline, CDR1 is MNHNS and CDR2 is SASEGT. The CDR3 loop reads CASSEAWGGETQYF. The CDR3 DNA sequence: TGTGCCAGCAGTGAAGCCTGGGGCGGTGAGACCCAGTACTTC.

The rearrangement links TRBV7-2 to TRBJ1-5, with D unresolved. The CDR3 is 12 residues long. V lost 1 base and J 5 bases, leaving 3 bases between the germline ends. Per germline, CDR1 SGHTA and CDR2 FQGNSA. Here the CDR3 reads CASSLGDQPQHF. The CDR3 DNA is TGTGCCAGCAGCTTAGGAGATCAGCCCCAGCATTTT.

The chain is built from TRBV30 and TRBJ1-4, with D possibly matching TRBD1 (5 bases). Trimming stripped 3 bases from V and 0 bases from J, with 20 bases between. Germline V gene lookup returns CDR1 GTSNPN and CDR2 SVGIG (reference sequence). This CDR3 comprises 18 residues. The CDR3 here is CAWRGGHPLRATNEKLFF. CDR3 DNA sequence: TGTGCCTGGAGGGGAGGACACCCTCTAAGGGCAACTAATGAAAAACTGTTTTTT.